This TCR beta chain is drawn from a study of blood T cell repertoires in COVID-19. Study-level background: Samples of COVID-19 (acute and convalescent) were obtained from the United States, Italy and Spain. PBMCs, B-cell-depleted T cells, or T cells provided the cDNA or gDNA that made up the material.

Between the trimmed V and J ends, which lost 4 bases and 10 bases, there was a span of 10 bases. The CDR3 extends over 12 amino acids. Germline V lookup: CDR1 LNHDA, CDR2 SQIVND (reference sequence). Source study methods: Counts of nucleated cells, estimated from reference gene primer amplification, were obtained. The table came from immunoSEQ multiplex PCR; TCRdb's copy has only in-frame clones and leaves some out. The V and J calls and clone size are taken from that table; D and trimming were inferred from the DNA. This table has about 170,000 clones, roughly 80% appearing once. The source is a man aged 65 to 79 with acute or convalescent COVID-19. Sequencing input: peripheral blood. The J gene is TRBJ1-4, the V gene TRBV19, with D maybe TRBD1 (5 bases). The CDR3 nucleotides read TGTGCCAGTAGTAGGGGTCAGGGAAAACTGTTTTTT. It translates to CASSRGQGKLFF.